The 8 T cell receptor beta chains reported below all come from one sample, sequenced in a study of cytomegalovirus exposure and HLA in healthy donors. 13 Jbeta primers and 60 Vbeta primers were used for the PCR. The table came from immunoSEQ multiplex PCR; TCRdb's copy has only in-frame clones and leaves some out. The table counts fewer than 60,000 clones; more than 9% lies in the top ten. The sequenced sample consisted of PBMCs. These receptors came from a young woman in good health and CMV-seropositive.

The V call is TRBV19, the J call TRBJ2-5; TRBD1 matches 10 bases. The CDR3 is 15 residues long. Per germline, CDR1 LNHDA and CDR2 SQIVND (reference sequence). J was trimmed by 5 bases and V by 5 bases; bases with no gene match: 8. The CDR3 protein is CASSPTTGGKETQYF. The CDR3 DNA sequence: TGTGCCAGTAGTCCTACGACAGGGGGCAAGGAGACCCAGTACTTC.

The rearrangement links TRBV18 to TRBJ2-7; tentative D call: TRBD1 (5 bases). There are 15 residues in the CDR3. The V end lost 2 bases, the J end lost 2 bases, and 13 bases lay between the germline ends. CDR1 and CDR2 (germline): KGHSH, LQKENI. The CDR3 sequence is CASSPLKGVTYEQYF. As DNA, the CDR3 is TGTGCCAGCTCACCATTAAAAGGGGTTACCTACGAGCAGTACTTC.

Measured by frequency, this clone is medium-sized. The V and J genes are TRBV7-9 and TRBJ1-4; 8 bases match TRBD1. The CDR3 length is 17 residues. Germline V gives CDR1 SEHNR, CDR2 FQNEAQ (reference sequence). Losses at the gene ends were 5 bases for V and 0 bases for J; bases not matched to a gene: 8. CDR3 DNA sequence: TGTGCCAGCAGCCCCCGGACAGGGAGCCCAACTAATGAAAAACTGTTTTTT. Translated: CASSPRTGSPTNEKLFF.

The CDR3 here is CASKSIPTEIEAFF. DNA of the CDR3: TGTGCCAGCAAATCTATCCCGACAGAAATAGAAGCTTTCTTT. The chain couples TRBV6-5 to TRBJ1-1; D may be TRBD1 (5 bases). Trimming removed 7 bases at V and 8 bases at J, with 20 bases between. The germline CDR1 and CDR2 sequences are MNHEY and SVGAGI. The CDR3 runs to 14 residues.

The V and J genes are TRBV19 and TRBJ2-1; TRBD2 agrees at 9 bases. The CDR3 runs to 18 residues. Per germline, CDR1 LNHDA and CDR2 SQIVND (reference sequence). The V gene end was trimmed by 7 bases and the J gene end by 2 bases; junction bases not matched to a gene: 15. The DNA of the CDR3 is TGTGCCAGTAAGTTTGTGGGTAGGCGGGGGGGCCCCTACAATGAGCAGTTCTTC. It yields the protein CASKFVGRRGGPYNEQFF.

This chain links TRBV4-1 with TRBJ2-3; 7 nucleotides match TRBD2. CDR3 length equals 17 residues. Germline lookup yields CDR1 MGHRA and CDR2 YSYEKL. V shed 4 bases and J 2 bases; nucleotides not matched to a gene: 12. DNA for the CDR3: TGCGCCAGCAGCCCCGGAATGGCCGGGAGGACCACAGATACGCAGTATTTT. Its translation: CASSPGMAGRTTDTQYF.

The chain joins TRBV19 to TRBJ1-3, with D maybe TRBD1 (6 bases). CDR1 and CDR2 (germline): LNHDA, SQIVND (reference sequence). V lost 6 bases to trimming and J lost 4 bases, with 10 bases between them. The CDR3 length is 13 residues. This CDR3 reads CASRGQSGNTIYF. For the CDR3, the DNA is TGTGCCAGTAGAGGACAGTCCGGAAACACCATATATTTT.

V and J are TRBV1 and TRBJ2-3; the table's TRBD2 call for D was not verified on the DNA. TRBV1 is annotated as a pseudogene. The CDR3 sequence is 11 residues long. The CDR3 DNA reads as TGCACCAGCAGCCGGAGAGATACGCAGTATTTT. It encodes CTSSRRDTQYF.